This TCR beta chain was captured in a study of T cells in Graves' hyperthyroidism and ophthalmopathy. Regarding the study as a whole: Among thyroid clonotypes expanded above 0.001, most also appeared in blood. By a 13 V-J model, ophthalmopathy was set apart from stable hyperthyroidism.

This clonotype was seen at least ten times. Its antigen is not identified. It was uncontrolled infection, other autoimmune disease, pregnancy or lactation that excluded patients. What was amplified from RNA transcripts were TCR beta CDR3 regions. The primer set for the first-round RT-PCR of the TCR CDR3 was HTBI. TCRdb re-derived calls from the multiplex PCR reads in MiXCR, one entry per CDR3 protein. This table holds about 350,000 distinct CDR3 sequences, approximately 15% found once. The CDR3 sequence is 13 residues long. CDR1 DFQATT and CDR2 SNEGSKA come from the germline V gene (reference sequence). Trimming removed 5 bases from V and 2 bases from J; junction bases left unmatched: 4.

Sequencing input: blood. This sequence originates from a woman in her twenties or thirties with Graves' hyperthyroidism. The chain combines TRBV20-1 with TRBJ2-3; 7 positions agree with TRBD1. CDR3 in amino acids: CSAGDSLTDTQYF. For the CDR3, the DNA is TGCAGTGCTGGGGACAGTCTCACAGATACGCAGTATTTT.